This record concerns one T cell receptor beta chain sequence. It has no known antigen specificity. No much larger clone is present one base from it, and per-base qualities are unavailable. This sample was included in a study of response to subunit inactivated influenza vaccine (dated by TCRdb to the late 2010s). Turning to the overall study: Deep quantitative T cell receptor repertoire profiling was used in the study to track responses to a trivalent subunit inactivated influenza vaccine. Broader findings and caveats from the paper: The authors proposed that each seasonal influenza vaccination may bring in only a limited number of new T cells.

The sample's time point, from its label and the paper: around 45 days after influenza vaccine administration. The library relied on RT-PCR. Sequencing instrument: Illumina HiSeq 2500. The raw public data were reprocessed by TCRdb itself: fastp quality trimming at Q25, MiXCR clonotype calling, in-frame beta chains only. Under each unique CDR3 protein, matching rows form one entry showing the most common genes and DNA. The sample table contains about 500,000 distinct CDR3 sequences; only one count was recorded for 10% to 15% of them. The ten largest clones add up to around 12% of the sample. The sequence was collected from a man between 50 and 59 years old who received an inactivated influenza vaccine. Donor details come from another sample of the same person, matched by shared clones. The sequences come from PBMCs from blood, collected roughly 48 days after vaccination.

The nucleotide sequence reads TGTGCCAGCAGACTGACCGGACTAGCCCCGGCAGATACGCAGTATTTT. This is translated as CASRLTGLAPADTQYF. The rearranged chain carries TRBV6-1 and TRBJ2-3, with TRBD2 matching 8 junction bases. From the germline V gene, CDR1 is MNHNS and CDR2 is SASEGT. There are 16 amino acids in the CDR3, from cysteine to phenylalanine inclusive. The DNA shown is the 48-base CDR3, in frame from base 1. V is cut back by 6 bases and J by 4 bases, with 12 bases in the junction unmatched.